The 12 T cell receptor beta chains presented below share a single source sample, sequenced in a study of response to subunit inactivated influenza vaccine (dated 2018 in TCRdb). Receptors were amplified or captured by RT-PCR. Instrument on record: Illumina HiSeq 2500. The public sequencing data were trimmed at Q25 with fastp and processed into clonotypes with MiXCR by TCRdb, which kept only in-frame beta chains. For every CDR3 protein sequence, its rows merge into one entry that carries the most common genes and DNA. This sample gives some 850,000 distinct CDR3 sequences in total; less than 20% of them show up just once. About 11% of the sample is held by the ten biggest clonotypes. The source material was PBMCs from blood, sampled about 5 days after vaccination. All receptors come from a man aged 50-60 years who received an inactivated influenza vaccine. Donor details come from another sample of the same person, matched by shared clones.

Concerning this clonotype: The junction departs from the called germline gene at one end, perhaps through a read error. This chain links TRBV10-3 with TRBJ2-5; possibly TRBD1 for D (6 bases). Germline V gives CDR1 ENHRY, CDR2 SYGVKD. This CDR3 spans 15 amino acids. The CDR3 loop is CAISQSQGWGETQYF. The CDR3 DNA is TGTGCCATCAGTCAGTCACAGGGTTGGGGAGAGACCCAGTACTTC.

This clonotype was detected a few times. The chain carries TRBV11-2 and TRBJ2-3; weak D call: TRBD2 (6 bases). From germline, CDR1 is SGHAT and CDR2 FQNNGV. The ends were cut back, 1 base at V and 2 bases at J, with 13 bases in the middle. This CDR3 is 16 amino acids long. The DNA of the CDR3 is TGTGCCAGCAGCTTAGTGGCGGGACCCGTCACAGATACGCAGTATTTT. This codes for CASSLVAGPVTDTQYF.

The chain joins TRBV7-2 to TRBJ1-5, with no clear D. CDR1 SGHTA and CDR2 FQGNSA come from the germline V gene. The CDR3 contains 15 residues. Trimming removed 4 bases from V and 2 bases from J, with 12 bases in between. The CDR3 DNA is TGTGCCAGCAGCTCATGGATGGGTGGCAATCAGCCCCAGCATTTT. This encodes CASSSWMGGNQPQHF.

V gene TRBV12-3 or TRBV12-4 combines with J gene TRBJ1-1, with D possibly matching TRBD1 (6 bases). The CDR3 contains 13 residues. Trimming stripped 5 bases from V and 8 bases from J, with 15 bases between. CDR3 bases: TGTGCCAGCAGTAGTTTGGGGGCGCGGGAAGCTTTCTTT. It encodes CASSSLGAREAFF.

The chain links TRBV20-1 to TRBJ2-7; the match to TRBD2 covers 11 bases. The V gene's germline CDR1 is DFQATT and CDR2 SNEGSKA (reference sequence). Germline trimming cut 2 bases from V and 3 bases from J; bases unmatched to any gene: 6. The CDR3 has 15 residues. The CDR3 DNA is TGCAGTGCTAGAATCGGGACTAGCGGCCACTACGAGCAGTACTTC. This sequence encodes CSARIGTSGHYEQYF.

The chain has TRBV7-9 and TRBJ2-7; D remains unclear. The CDR3 spans 12 residues. Germline V gene sequence: CDR1 SEHNR, CDR2 FQNEAQ (reference sequence). V shed 0 bases and J shed 5 bases, with 5 bases lying between them. DNA of the CDR3: TGTGCCAGCAGCTTAGCTCACGACGAGCAGTACTTC. Protein product: CASSLAHDEQYF.

This chain joins TRBV5-5 and TRBJ1-5; D is ambiguous. CDR3 size: 15 residues. Germline CDR1 and CDR2: SGHKS and YYEKEE (reference sequence). V was cut by 0 bases and J by 4 bases, with 11 bases left in between. Here the CDR3 reads CASSLVPDGNQPQHF. The CDR3 nucleotides read TGTGCCAGCAGCTTGGTCCCGGACGGTAATCAGCCCCAGCATTTT. The full variable domain, completed using reference TRBV5-5 and TRBJ1-5, is DAGVTQSPTHLIKTRGQQVTLRCSPISGHKSVSWYQQVLGQGPQFIFQYYEKEERGRGNFPDRFSARQFPNYSSELNVNALLLGDSALYLCASSLVPDGNQPQHFGDGTRLSIL.

The chain has TRBV5-1 and TRBJ2-7; a weak D match, TRBD1 (6 bases). The CDR3 has 13 residues. CDR1 SGHRS and CDR2 YFSETQ come from the germline V gene. Trimming cost V 4 bases and J 2 bases, with 10 bases left between them. The chain's CDR3 is CASSPDSAYEQYF. The CDR3 DNA reads as TGCGCCAGCAGCCCGGACAGCGCCTACGAGCAGTACTTC.

This clonotype was counted ten times or more. The genes are TRBV4-3 and TRBJ1-2; D perhaps matches TRBD1 (5 bases). Germline loops: CDR1 LGHNA, CDR2 YSLEER. CDR3 size: 14 residues. Deletions cut 6 bases from V and 3 bases from J, with 14 bases between. CDR3 sequence: CASSTEQAHYGYTF. In DNA form, the CDR3 reads TGCGCCAGCAGTACAGAACAGGCGCACTATGGCTACACCTTC.

This clonotype was recorded a few times. The chain carries TRBV28 and TRBJ1-6; D might be TRBD1 (6 bases). CDR3 length: 17 residues. Trimming stripped 6 bases from V and 4 bases from J, with 19 bases between. Germline CDR1 is MDHEN and CDR2 is SYDVKM. The DNA of the CDR3 is TGTGCCAGCAGCCGGGGAAAAACAGGGAGTTATAATTCACCCCTCCACTTT. The encoded protein is CASSRGKTGSYNSPLHF. The variable domain in full, completed from reference TRBV28 and TRBJ1-6, reads DVKVTQSSRYLVKRTGEKVFLECVQDMDHENMFWYRQDPGLGLRLIYFSYDVKMKEKGDIPEGYSVSREKKERFSLILESASTNQTSMYLCASSRGKTGSYNSPLHFGNGTRLTVT.

The rearrangement links TRBV5-5 to TRBJ1-3; D gene unclear. This CDR3 has 17 amino acids. Germline loops: CDR1 SGHKS, CDR2 YYEKEE (reference sequence). V lost 2 bases, J lost 4 bases, and 19 bases lay in between. The CDR3 region is CASSFNLYRAAGNTIYF. CDR3 coding DNA: TGTGCCAGCAGCTTTAACCTCTACAGAGCCGCCGGAAACACCATATATTTT.

This clonotype was seen a handful of times. The chain has TRBV12-3 or TRBV12-4 and TRBJ2-5, with 7 bases fitting TRBD2. The CDR3 consists of 15 residues. The J segment lost 3 bases and the V segment lost 6 bases, leaving 10 bases of the junction unmatched. The CDR3 region is CASRNRDYLEETQYF. CDR3 nucleotide sequence: TGTGCCAGCAGAAACCGGGACTACCTAGAAGAGACCCAGTACTTC.